The 15 T cell receptor beta chains presented below share a single source sample, sequenced in a study of blood T cell repertoires in COVID-19. Measured with immunoSEQ multiplex PCR; TCRdb has only the in-frame clones, and not every one. The sample consists of 280,000 or so clones, approximately 85% of them appearing once. Sequencing used PBMCs or T cells enriched from blood (not recorded which). The receptors were sampled from a man aged 30 to 39 who had recovered from COVID-19.

This clone was recorded many times. The V and J genes are TRBV6-2 or TRBV6-3 and TRBJ2-2; 10 positions agree with TRBD1. This CDR3 contains 15 residues. Looked up from germline, CDR1 is MNHEY and CDR2 is SVGEGT. J gave up 3 bases and V 5 bases, and 3 bases lay outside the gene matches. The DNA of the CDR3 is TGTGCCAGCAGTGGACAGGGGGATCACACCGGGGAGCTGTTTTTT. Its protein is CASSGQGDHTGELFF.

This clone came up a few times. V usage is TRBV10-3 and J usage is TRBJ2-1; 11 nucleotides line up with TRBD2. V was pared by 6 bases and J by 7 bases, with 8 bases of the junction left unmatched. The CDR3 has 15 residues. Per germline, CDR1 ENHRY and CDR2 SYGVKD. DNA for the CDR3: TGTGCCATCAGGGATAGCGGGGGGGAGACAAATGAGCAGTTCTTC. Translated, it gives CAIRDSGGETNEQFF.

To note about this clone: Other nucleotide sequences in the sample specify the same CDR3. The chain links TRBV7-3 to TRBJ2-1, with 8 bases lining up with TRBD1. V lost 3 bases and J lost 2; bases outside the gene matches: 3. The CDR3 loop spans 15 amino acids. CDR1 is SGHTA and CDR2 is FQGTGA in the germline V gene. The CDR3 protein is CASSFDRGTYNEQFF. CDR3 sequence (DNA): TGTGCCAGCAGCTTCGACAGGGGCACCTACAATGAGCAGTTCTTC.

The V gene is TRBV2, the J gene TRBJ2-7, with 7 bases matching TRBD2. The CDR3 sequence is 14 residues long. The V gene's germline CDR1 is SNHLY and CDR2 FYNNEI. V shed 1 base and J 3 bases; nucleotides not matched to a gene: 3. The DNA of the CDR3 is TGTGCCAGCAGTGAAGGGGAGGGCAACTACGAGCAGTACTTC. This sequence encodes CASSEGEGNYEQYF.

The CDR3 DNA sequence: TGTGCCAGCAGTTACAGGTCGGGCTACGAGCAGTACTTC. Protein: CASSYRSGYEQYF. This chain links TRBV7-9 with TRBJ2-7, with a weak D call TRBD1 (5 bases). CDR3 length equals 13 residues. Trimming cost V 6 bases and J 3 bases, with 12 bases left between them. The germline V gene has CDR1 SEHNR and CDR2 FQNEAQ (reference sequence).

The V and J genes are TRBV6-6 and TRBJ2-1; D may be TRBD1 (6 bases). CDR3 size: 13 residues. In germline, CDR1 is MNHNY, CDR2 SVGAGI (reference sequence). Trimming took off 2 bases at V and 5 bases at J, with 7 bases between the two ends. The DNA of the CDR3 is TGTGCCAGCAGTTACCGGGACAACAATGAGCAGTTCTTC. It translates to CASSYRDNNEQFF.

CDR3 region: CASSPTDRLNTEAFF. CDR3 DNA: TGTGCCAGCAGCCCGACCGACAGATTGAACACTGAAGCTTTCTTT. The chain combines TRBV9 with TRBJ1-1; D is perhaps TRBD1 (5 bases). Trimming took 4 bases from V and 0 from J, leaving 13 bases between them. The germline V gene has CDR1 SGDLS and CDR2 YYNGEE. The CDR3 is made up of 15 amino acids.

This clone was recorded a few times. V gene TRBV19 combines with J gene TRBJ2-3; D is uncertain. V was clipped by 11 bases and J by 8 bases, with 17 bases between them. The CDR3 consists of 12 residues. CDR1 is LNHDA, CDR2 SQIVND, per germline (reference sequence). Written as DNA, the CDR3 is TGTGCCTCGAGCCCCTTATATGGTACGCAGTATTTT. Protein product: CASSPLYGTQYF.

The CDR3: CAWSSNRGGGANVLTF. In DNA, the CDR3 is TGTGCCTGGAGTTCGAACAGGGGAGGTGGGGCCAACGTCCTGACTTTC. V and J are TRBV30 and TRBJ2-6; possible D gene TRBD1, 7 bases. Trimming took off 2 bases at V and 3 bases at J, with 14 bases between the two ends. The V gene's germline CDR1 is GTSNPN and CDR2 SVGIG (reference sequence). The CDR3 has 16 residues.

This sequence joins TRBV7-2 and TRBJ2-1, with TRBD1 matching over 9 bases. J gave up 8 bases and V 4 bases, and 6 bases lay outside the gene matches. This CDR3 is 14 amino acids long. CDR1 is SGHTA, CDR2 FQGNSA, per germline. The CDR3 is CASSSRQGGDEQFF. The CDR3 bases are TGTGCCAGCAGCTCGCGACAGGGGGGCGATGAGCAGTTCTTC.

V gene TRBV6-5 combines with J gene TRBJ2-3; D is possibly TRBD1 (6 bases). V was trimmed by 0 bases and J by 2 bases, leaving 12 bases between them. The CDR3 has 16 amino acids. Germline V CDR1 and CDR2: MNHEY, SVGAGI. CDR3 sequence: CASSYSTGGVTDTQYF. The CDR3 bases are TGTGCCAGCAGTTACTCGACAGGAGGAGTCACAGATACGCAGTATTTT.

This chain uses TRBV5-1 with TRBJ2-3; tentatively, D is TRBD1 (5 bases). The V gene's germline CDR1 is SGHRS and CDR2 YFSETQ. Trimming left V 0 bases short and J 4 bases short, with 9 bases between. The CDR3 loop spans 14 amino acids. DNA of the CDR3: TGCGCCAGCAGCTTGGCCCAGGGTCCAGATACGCAGTATTTT. Translation: CASSLAQGPDTQYF. The whole variable domain, remainder taken from reference TRBV5-1 and TRBJ2-3, is KAGVTQTPRYLIKTRGQQVTLSCSPISGHRSVSWYQQTPGQGLQFLFEYFSETQRNKGNFPGRFSGRQFSNSRSEMNVSTLELGDSALYLCASSLAQGPDTQYFGPGTRLTVL.

The gene calls are TRBV6-4 and TRBJ2-2; 8 bases align to TRBD1. The length of the CDR3 is 15 residues. V shed 4 bases, J shed 4 bases, and the junction held 5 bases outside the gene matches. CDR1 is MRHNA and CDR2 is SNTAGT in the germline V gene. CDR3 sequence: CASSGGTGATGELFF. The CDR3 DNA is TGTGCCAGCAGTGGAGGGACAGGCGCCACCGGGGAGCTGTTTTTT.

CDR3 bases: TGTGCCATCAGTGAGGGGCTAGGGGACTACAATGAGCAGTTCTTC. Protein product: CAISEGLGDYNEQFF. The V gene is TRBV10-3, the J gene TRBJ2-1; tentative D call: TRBD1 (5 bases). Trimming removed 2 bases from V and 3 bases from J, with 11 bases in between. This CDR3 has 15 amino acids. Germline assignment: CDR1 ENHRY and CDR2 SYGVKD.

This chain joins TRBV7-9 and TRBJ2-5, with D tentatively TRBD2 (5 bases). The germline V gene has CDR1 SEHNR and CDR2 FQNEAQ (reference sequence). Between the trimmed V and J ends, which lost 0 bases and 4 bases, there was a span of 12 bases. The CDR3 runs 15 residues. The CDR3 here is CASSLATGRGETQYF. The CDR3 DNA reads as TGTGCCAGCAGCTTAGCTACCGGACGGGGAGAGACCCAGTACTTC.